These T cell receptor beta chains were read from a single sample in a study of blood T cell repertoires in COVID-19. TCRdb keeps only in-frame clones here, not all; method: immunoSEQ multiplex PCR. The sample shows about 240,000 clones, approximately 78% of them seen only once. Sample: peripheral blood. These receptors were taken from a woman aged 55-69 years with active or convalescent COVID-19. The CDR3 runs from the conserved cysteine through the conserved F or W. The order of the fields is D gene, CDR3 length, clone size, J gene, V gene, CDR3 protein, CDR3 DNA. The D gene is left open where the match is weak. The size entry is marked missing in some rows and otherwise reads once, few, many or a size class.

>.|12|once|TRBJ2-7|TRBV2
CASKGPGYEQYF
TGTGCCAGCAAGGGGCCAGGGTACGAGCAGTACTTC
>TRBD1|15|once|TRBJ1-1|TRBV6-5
CASSWGQGIGTEAFF
TGTGCCAGCAGTTGGGGACAGGGAATAGGAACTGAAGCTTTCTTT
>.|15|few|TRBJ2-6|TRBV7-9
CASTRDYSGANVLTF
TGTGCCAGCACGCGGGATTACTCCGGGGCCAACGTCCTGACTTTC
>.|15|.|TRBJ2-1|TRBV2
CASRLQRSSYNEQFF
TGTGCCAGCAGACTGCAAAGAAGCTCCTACAATGAGCAGTTCTTC
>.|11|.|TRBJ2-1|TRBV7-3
CASSRDNEQFF
TGTGCCAGCAGCCGTGACAATGAGCAGTTCTTC
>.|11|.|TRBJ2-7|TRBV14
CASSRYYEQYF
TGTGCCAGCAGCCGCTACTACGAGCAGTACTTC
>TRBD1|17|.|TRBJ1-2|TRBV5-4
CASSLGGTGGKYYGYTF
TGTGCCAGCAGCCTGGGGGGGACAGGGGGCAAGTACTATGGCTACACCTTC
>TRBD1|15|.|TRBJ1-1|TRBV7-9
CASSPDRGRQTEAFF
TGTGCCAGCAGCCCCGACAGGGGGCGTCAAACTGAAGCTTTCTTT
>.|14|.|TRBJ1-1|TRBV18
CASSSSHLNTEAFF
TGTGCCAGCTCATCGTCACACCTGAACACTGAAGCTTTCTTT
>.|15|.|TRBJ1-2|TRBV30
CAWSNGTRKNYGYTF
TGTGCCTGGTCTAATGGGACAAGGAAGAACTATGGCTACACCTTC
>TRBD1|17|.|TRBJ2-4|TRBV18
CASSPLMTGTGGEIQYF
TGTGCCAGCTCACCTCTTATGACTGGGACAGGGGGGGAGATTCAGTACTTC
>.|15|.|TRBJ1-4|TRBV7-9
CASSLVGWQNEKLFF
TGTGCCAGCAGCTTAGTCGGGTGGCAGAATGAAAAACTGTTTTTT
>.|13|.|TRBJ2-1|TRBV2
CASTTQTYNEQFF
TGTGCCAGCACCACGCAGACCTACAATGAGCAGTTCTTC
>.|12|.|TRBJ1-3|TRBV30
CAWRGKRNTIYF
TGTGCCTGGCGGGGTAAACGGAACACCATATATTTT
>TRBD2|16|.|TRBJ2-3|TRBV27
CASSLRSSGGTDTQYF
TGTGCCAGCAGTTTAAGGAGTAGCGGGGGCACAGATACGCAGTATTTT
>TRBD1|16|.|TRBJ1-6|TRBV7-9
CASSPLDRGNNSPLHF
TGTGCCAGCAGCCCCCTAGACAGGGGGAACAATTCACCCCTCCACTTT
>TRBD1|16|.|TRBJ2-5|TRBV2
CASREHSDRGVETQYF
TGTGCCAGCAGGGAACATTCGGACAGGGGAGTCGAGACCCAGTACTTC
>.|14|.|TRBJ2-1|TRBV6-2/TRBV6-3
CASSYRLDDNEQFF
TGTGCCAGCAGTTACAGGCTAGACGATAATGAGCAGTTCTTC
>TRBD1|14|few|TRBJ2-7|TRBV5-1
CASRRGQDSYEQYF
TGCGCCAGCAGGCGTGGACAGGACTCCTACGAGCAGTACTTC
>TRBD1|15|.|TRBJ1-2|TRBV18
CASSPLDRGDYGYTF
TGTGCCAGCTCACCTCTGGACAGGGGGGACTATGGCTACACCTTC
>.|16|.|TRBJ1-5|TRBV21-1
CASSKAGQMKDQPQHF
TGTGCCAGCAGCAAAGCGGGGCAAATGAAGGATCAGCCCCAGCATTTT
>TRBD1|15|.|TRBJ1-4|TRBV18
CASSPLPDRGEKLFF
TGTGCCAGCTCACCCCTCCCGGACAGGGGCGAAAAACTGTTTTTT
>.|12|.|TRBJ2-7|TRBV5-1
CASSLDQYEQYF
TGCGCCAGCAGCTTGGATCAATACGAGCAGTACTTC
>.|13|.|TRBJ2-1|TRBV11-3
CASSPLVGGEQFF
TGTGCCAGCAGCCCACTAGTCGGGGGTGAGCAGTTCTTC
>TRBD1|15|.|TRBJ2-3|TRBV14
CASSQVSDRDRVQYF
TGTGCCAGCAGCCAAGTTTCCGACAGGGACCGAGTGCAGTATTTT
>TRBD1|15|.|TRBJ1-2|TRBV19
CASSMGTGLNAGYTF
TGTGCCAGTAGTATGGGGACAGGGCTGAATGCTGGCTACACCTTC
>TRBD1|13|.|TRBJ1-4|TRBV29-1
CSARQGGNEKLFF
TGCAGCGCCAGACAGGGGGGGAATGAAAAACTGTTTTTT
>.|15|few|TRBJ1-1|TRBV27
CASRPGSPMNTEAFF
TGTGCCAGCAGGCCAGGGTCTCCCATGAACACTGAAGCTTTCTTT
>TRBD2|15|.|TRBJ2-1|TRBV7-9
CASSQAGGAHNEQFF
TGTGCCAGCAGCCAAGCCGGGGGGGCACACAATGAGCAGTTCTTC
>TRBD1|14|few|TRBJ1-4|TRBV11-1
CASSAGQGNEKLFF
TGTGCCAGCAGCGCGGGACAGGGGAACGAAAAACTGTTTTTT
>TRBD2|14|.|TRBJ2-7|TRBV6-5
CASQPQAGGYEQYF
TGTGCCAGCCAACCCCAGGCGGGGGGCTACGAGCAGTACTTC
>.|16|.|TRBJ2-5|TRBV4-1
CASSQGSQRPRETQYF
TGCGCCAGCAGCCAAGGGTCCCAGCGCCCTCGGGAGACCCAGTACTTC
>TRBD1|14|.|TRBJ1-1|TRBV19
CASRADRVDTEAFF
TGTGCCAGTAGGGCAGACAGGGTCGACACTGAAGCTTTCTTT
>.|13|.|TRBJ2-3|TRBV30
CAWSRRRADTQYF
TGTGCCTGGAGTAGGAGACGAGCAGATACGCAGTATTTT
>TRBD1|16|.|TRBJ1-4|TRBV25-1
CASTAMRGLTNEKLFF
TGTGCCAGCACCGCGATGAGGGGGCTCACTAATGAAAAACTGTTTTTT
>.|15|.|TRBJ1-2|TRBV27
CASSSQGHLNYGYTF
TGTGCCAGCAGTTCTCAGGGGCACTTAAACTATGGCTACACCTTC
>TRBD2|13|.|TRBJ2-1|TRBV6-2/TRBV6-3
CASSYRGEGEQFF
TGTGCCAGCAGTTATCGGGGGGAGGGTGAGCAGTTCTTC
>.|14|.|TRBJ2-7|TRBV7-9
CASRPGGPTYEQYF
TGTGCCAGCAGACCAGGGGGGCCGACCTACGAGCAGTACTTC
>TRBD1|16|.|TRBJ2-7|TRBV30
CAWRDRQFPPSYEQYF
TGTGCCTGGCGGGACAGGCAATTCCCCCCTTCCTACGAGCAGTACTTC
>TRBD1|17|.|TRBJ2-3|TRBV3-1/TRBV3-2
CASSQKGNRGLADTQYF
TGTGCCAGCAGCCAAAAGGGGAACAGGGGGTTAGCAGATACGCAGTATTTT